This T cell receptor beta chain originates from a study of tissue T cells after allogeneic stem cell transplantation. Points from the study as a whole: The patient cohort was small and clinically heterogeneous, with limited sampling depth. Anatomically similar tissues had similar TCR repertoires within each patient. Some tissue clones might be persisting host cells; their alloreactivity or antigen specificity was not determined.

The CDR3 is 13 amino acids. The V gene end was trimmed by 4 bases and the J gene end by 3 bases; junction bases not matched to a gene: 1. CDR1 is SGHSN and CDR2 is HYEKVE in the germline V gene. Survey-depth TCRbeta CDR3 sequencing reported V/J genes and productive frequencies. Generated by immunoSEQ multiplex PCR, the TCRdb table keeps only in-frame clones and is missing some. The sample gives 45,000 to 50,000 clones, approximately 73% of which show up once; roughly 0.66% is in the top ten. This clone came up a few times. Its antigen is not identified. Gene and germline names: mouse. The CDR3 is cut off 1 residue early in the read; its end comes from the germline J gene.

The chain is built from TRBV12-1 and TRBJ1-4; 7 bases align to TRBD1. Input material: sorted cells pooled from one or two spleens. This receptor was identified in a pool of C57BL/6 mice in good health. The CDR3 sequence: CASSGTANERLFF. The DNA read from the CDR3 is TGTGCCAGCTCCGGGACAGCCAACGAAAGATTATTT.